The T cell receptor beta chain described here comes from a study of regulatory T cells in long-lasting Graves disease. Whole-study findings and limits: Thyroid tissue went unstudied; only peripheral blood was examined.

Time point in this sample: persistent/refractory GD, antithyroid drugs over 5 years with positive TRAb. PBMCs provided the RNA from which the TCR library was made. Each of the patients was recruited from an endocrinology department situated in Xi'an, China. The TCR beta library used iRepertoire HTBI primers with Arm-PCR amplification of CDR3. MiXCR was run by TCRdb on the multiplex PCR reads, yielding one entry per CDR3 protein. The sample lists about 450,000 distinct CDR3 sequences, about a quarter occurring once. V was pared by 6 bases and J by 6 bases, with 6 bases of the junction left unmatched. The CDR3 runs 14 residues. Germline-derived CDR1 and CDR2 are MNHNS and SASEGT. This clonotype appeared many times. Its antigen is not known.

This material consisted of peripheral blood mononuclear cells (PBMCs), taken when the disease was refractory, from a patient treated with antithyroid drugs. This clonotype originated in a female donor with Graves disease. V and J are TRBV6-1 and TRBJ2-7; 12 bases match TRBD2. CDR3 loop: CASSGLAGSSEQYF. CDR3 bases: TGTGCCAGCAGCGGACTAGCGGGATCGAGCGAGCAGTACTTC.